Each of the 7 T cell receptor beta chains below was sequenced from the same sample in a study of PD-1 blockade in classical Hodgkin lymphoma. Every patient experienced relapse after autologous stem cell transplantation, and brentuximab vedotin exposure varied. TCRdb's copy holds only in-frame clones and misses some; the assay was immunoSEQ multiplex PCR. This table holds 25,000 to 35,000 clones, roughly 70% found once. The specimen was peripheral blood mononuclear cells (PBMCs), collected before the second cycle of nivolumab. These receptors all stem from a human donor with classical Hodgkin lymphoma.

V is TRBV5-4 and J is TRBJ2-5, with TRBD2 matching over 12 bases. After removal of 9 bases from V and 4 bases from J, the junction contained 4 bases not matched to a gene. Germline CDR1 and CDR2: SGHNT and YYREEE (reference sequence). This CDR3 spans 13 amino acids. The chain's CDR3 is CATSGLAGETQYF. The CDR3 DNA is TGTGCCACCTCGGGACTAGCGGGAGAGACCCAGTACTTC.

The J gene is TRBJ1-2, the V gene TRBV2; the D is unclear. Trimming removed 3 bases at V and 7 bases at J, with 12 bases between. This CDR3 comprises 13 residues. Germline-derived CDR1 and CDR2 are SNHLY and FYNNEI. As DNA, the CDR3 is TGTGCCAGCAGTGAGATCCAGGTCAGTGGCTACACCTTC. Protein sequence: CASSEIQVSGYTF.

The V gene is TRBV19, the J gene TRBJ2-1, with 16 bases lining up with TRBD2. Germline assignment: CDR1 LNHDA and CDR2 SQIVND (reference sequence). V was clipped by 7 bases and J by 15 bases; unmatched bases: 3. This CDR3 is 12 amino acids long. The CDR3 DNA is TGTGCCAGTAAGGGACTAGCGGGAGGGAGGTTCTTC. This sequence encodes CASKGLAGGRFF.

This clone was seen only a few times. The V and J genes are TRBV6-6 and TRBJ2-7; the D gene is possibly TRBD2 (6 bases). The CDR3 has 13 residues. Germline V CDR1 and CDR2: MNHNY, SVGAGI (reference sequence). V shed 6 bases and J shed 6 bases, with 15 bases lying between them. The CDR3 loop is CASSPGTPPEQYF. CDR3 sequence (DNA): TGTGCCAGCAGCCCCGGGACTCCGCCCGAGCAGTACTTC.

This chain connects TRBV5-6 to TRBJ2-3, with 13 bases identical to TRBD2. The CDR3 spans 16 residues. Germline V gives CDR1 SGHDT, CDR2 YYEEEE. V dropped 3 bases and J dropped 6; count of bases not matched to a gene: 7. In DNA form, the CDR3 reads TGTGCCAGCAGCTCTACGACTAGCGGGAGGAAGGATACGCAGTATTTT. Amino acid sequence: CASSSTTSGRKDTQYF.

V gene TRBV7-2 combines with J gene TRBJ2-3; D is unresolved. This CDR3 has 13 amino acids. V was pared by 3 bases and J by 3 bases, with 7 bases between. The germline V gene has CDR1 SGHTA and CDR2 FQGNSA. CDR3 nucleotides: TGTGCCAGCAGCTTCGTGAGAACAGATACGCAGTATTTT. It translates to CASSFVRTDTQYF.

The DNA for the CDR3 is TGTGCCAGCAGCTTTCCCCCCGGGGACTACGAGCAGTACGTC. It yields the protein CASSFPPGDYEQYV. The chain links TRBV7-9 to TRBJ2-7; tentatively, D is TRBD2 (5 bases). The CDR3 sequence is 14 residues long. From germline, CDR1 is SEHNR and CDR2 FQNEAQ (reference sequence). The V end was cut by 3 bases, the J end by 3 bases, with 12 bases between.